Ten or more counts support the clone carrying this T cell receptor (beta chain). Its antigen is not known. Other DNA sequences in this specimen translate into the identical CDR3. The data were obtained in a study of metastatic and nonmetastatic thyroid tumors. Overall study findings and caveats: For both blood and tumor, malignant thyroid tumors reportedly showed significantly higher TCR beta diversity than benign nodules did.

No treatment of any kind had been given to any patient before thyroid surgery. TCRdb re-processed the PCR reads through MiXCR. The repertoire consists of 11,000 to 15,000 clones, with about a quarter occurring once and the leading ten covering 9.5% to 13%. Germline CDR1 is DFQATT and CDR2 is SNEGSKA (reference sequence). The CDR3 sequence is 14 residues long. Trimming shortened V by 4 bases and J by 5 bases, and 15 bases separated the two germline ends. This chain links TRBV20-1 with TRBJ1-5, with D perhaps matching TRBD1 (6 bases). This TCR derives from a female donor with papillary thyroid cancer or a benign thyroid nodule (not recorded which). Some clones in this sample may be carry-over from other donors' samples. The sequenced material came from tumor tissue. CDR3 DNA sequence: TGCAGTGCTACTCGGGGGGCAGGGGATCAGCCCCAGCATTTT. It yields the protein CSATRGAGDQPQHF.